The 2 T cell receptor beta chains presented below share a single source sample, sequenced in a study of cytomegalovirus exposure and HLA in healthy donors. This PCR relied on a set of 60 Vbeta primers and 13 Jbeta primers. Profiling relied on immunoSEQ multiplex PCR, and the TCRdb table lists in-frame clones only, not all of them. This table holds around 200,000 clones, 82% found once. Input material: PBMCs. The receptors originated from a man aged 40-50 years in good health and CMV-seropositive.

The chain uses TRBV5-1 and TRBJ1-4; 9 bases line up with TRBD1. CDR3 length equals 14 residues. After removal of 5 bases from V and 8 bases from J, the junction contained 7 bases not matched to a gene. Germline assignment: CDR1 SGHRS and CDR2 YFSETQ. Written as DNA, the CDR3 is TGCGCCAGCAGTCCCGACAGGGGGACGGAAAAACTGTTTTTT. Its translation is CASSPDRGTEKLFF.

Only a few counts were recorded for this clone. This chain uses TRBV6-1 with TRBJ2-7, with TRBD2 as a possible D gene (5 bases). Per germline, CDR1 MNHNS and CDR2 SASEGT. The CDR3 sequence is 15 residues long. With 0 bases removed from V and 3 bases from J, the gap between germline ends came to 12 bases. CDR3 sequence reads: CASSEANLGLYEQYV. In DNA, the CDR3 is TGTGCCAGCAGTGAAGCGAATCTCGGACTCTACGAGCAGTACGTC.